The rows below give T cell receptor beta chains drawn from one sample of a study of blood T cell repertoires in COVID-19. TCRdb keeps only in-frame clones here, not all; method: immunoSEQ multiplex PCR. The data show roughly 200,000 clones, over 75% seen once. Sample: PBMCs or T cells enriched from blood (not recorded which). The receptors originated from a young man in a cohort exposed to, infected with or recovered from COVID-19 (not recorded which). The conserved cysteine and the conserved F or W are not part of the CDR3 here. Fields, in order: J gene, V gene, CDR3 protein.

>TRBJ2-6|TRBV5-1
ASSLEISRRANVLT
>TRBJ1-2|TRBV28
ASSSRGNYGYT
>TRBJ2-7|TRBV27
ASSSLLAGNEQY
>TRBJ2-1|TRBV18
ASSSYSWTSGRFSEQF
>TRBJ1-2|TRBV6-1
ASSEEDRERDGYT
>TRBJ2-3|TRBV5-6
ASSSNRDNTDTQY
>TRBJ1-1|TRBV3-1/TRBV3-2
ASSKREGGTEAF
>TRBJ1-2|TRBV9
ASSGHIIYGYT
>TRBJ1-1|TRBV24-1
ATSETGHPAEAF
>TRBJ2-1|TRBV7-3
ASSLIAGTSGREHEQF
>TRBJ2-1|TRBV29-1
SVGSSTGIYNEQF
>TRBJ2-3|TRBV18
ASSPPGRGTDTQY
>TRBJ2-2|TRBV5-8
ASRSDSGLNTGELF
>TRBJ1-1|TRBV11-2
ASNLGGIAEAF
>TRBJ1-2|TRBV28
ASSSGSYGYT
>TRBJ2-7|TRBV10-1
ASSEEETYEQY
>TRBJ2-7|TRBV7-3
ASSPTSGSYEQY
>TRBJ1-5|TRBV6-5
ASSLGQYSGQPQH
>TRBJ2-7|TRBV11-2
ASSRTSGSYEQY
>TRBJ1-2|TRBV28
ASSLYQGPGMHWGYT
>TRBJ2-1|TRBV11-3
ASSSRTSGDNEQF
>TRBJ2-5|TRBV4-1
ASSQETPRDRGATQY
>TRBJ1-2|TRBV5-1
ASRSVGGADYGYT
>TRBJ2-3|TRBV10-3
AISDEDNTDTQY
>TRBJ2-1|TRBV7-9
ASSLVASGTYNEQF
>TRBJ2-7|TRBV11-1
ASSLEAGFIYEQY
>TRBJ2-7|TRBV27
ASSSGSSYEQY
>TRBJ1-3|TRBV28
ASSPQGGSGNTIY
>TRBJ1-4|TRBV19
ASSIPLGGELF
>TRBJ2-1|TRBV5-1
ASSYGTRGVSYNEQF
>TRBJ2-7|TRBV25-1
ASSDKGGNEQY
>TRBJ1-2|TRBV9
ASSVAGDGYT
>TRBJ2-1|TRBV29-1
SVDPRGSYNEQF
>TRBJ1-5|TRBV27
ASGLRDRPNQPQH
>TRBJ1-1|TRBV6-5
ASIPPDRRYAF
>TRBJ1-1|TRBV28
ASSFGAGRGGTEAF
>TRBJ2-1|TRBV19
ASSIRLSGTSGRSYNEQF
>TRBJ2-6|TRBV5-1
ASSPAGSGANVLT
>TRBJ2-7|TRBV6-4
ASLTSGSHKTQY
>TRBJ2-7|TRBV4-1
ASSPTSTHLLSGRAYEQY